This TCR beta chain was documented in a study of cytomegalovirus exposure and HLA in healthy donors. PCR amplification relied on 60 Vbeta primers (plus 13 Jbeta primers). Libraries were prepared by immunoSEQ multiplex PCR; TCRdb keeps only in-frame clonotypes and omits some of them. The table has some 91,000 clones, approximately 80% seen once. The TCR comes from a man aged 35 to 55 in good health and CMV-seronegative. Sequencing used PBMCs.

CDR3 residues: CASSPSLNSPLHF. The CDR3, as DNA: TGTGCCAGCAGCCCGTCGTTAAATTCACCCCTCCACTTT. The chain recombines TRBV14 with TRBJ1-6; no clear D gene. The CDR3 length is 13 residues. Germline CDR1 SGHDN, CDR2 FVKESK. V was pared by 4 bases and J by 7 bases, with 8 bases between. The full variable domain, with the rest looked up from reference TRBV14 and TRBJ1-6, is EAGVTQFPSHSVIEKGQTVTLRCDPISGHDNLYWYRRVMGKEIKFLLHFVKESKQDESGMPNNRFLAERTGGTYSTLKVQPAELEDSGVYFCASSPSLNSPLHFGNGTRLTVT.